This T cell receptor beta chain was found in a study of blood T cell repertoires in COVID-19. Whole-study context: Samples came from the United States, Italy and Spain, spanning acute and convalescent COVID-19. T cells, B-cell-depleted T cells, or PBMCs supplied cDNA or gDNA.

This CDR3 comprises 15 residues. The trim removed 1 base at V and 6 bases at J, leaving 3 bases unmatched. Germline CDR1 SGHAT, CDR2 FQNNGV. Authors' processing steps: Reference gene primer amplification in the assay estimated nucleated cell counts. The repertoire was sequenced with immunoSEQ multiplex PCR; TCRdb's copy has only in-frame clones and lacks some. V and J calls plus clone size are reproduced from that table; the DNA served to infer D and trimming. The table records about 92,000 clones, roughly 72% of them present only once. This clone turned up a few times. The sequenced sample consisted of peripheral blood. The sequence derives from a woman aged 55-69 years in a cohort sampled during active or convalescent COVID-19. This chain links TRBV11-2 with TRBJ2-1; 10 bases match TRBD1. CDR3 sequence (DNA): TGTGCCAGCAGCTTAGGGGGACAGGGGTCCAATGAGCAGTTCTTC. Translating gives CASSLGGQGSNEQFF.